The 14 T cell receptor beta chains reported below all come from one sample, sequenced in a study of CD8 T cells in Susac syndrome. Random hexamers were used to reverse transcribe about 0.45 to 1 ug of RNA. A single record per CDR3 protein comes from TCRdb applying MiXCR to the immunoSEQ multiplex PCR reads. The sample has 120,000 or so distinct CDR3 sequences; about 93% are singletons. Sequencing input: CD8+ T cells from PBMCs. Receptors were obtained from a human donor with Susac syndrome.

This rearrangement joins TRBV4-3 to TRBJ2-1; possibly TRBD2 for D (6 bases). CDR1 and CDR2 from the germline V gene are LGHNA and YSLEER. The CDR3 is 15 amino acids. The germline V and J ends were trimmed by 4 bases and 3 bases, with 13 bases remaining between them. The CDR3 DNA follows: TGCGCCAGCAGCCCCGCGACGGGAGACTACAATGAGCAGTTCTTC. Translating it yields CASSPATGDYNEQFF.

This rearrangement joins TRBV4-1 to TRBJ2-7; weak D call: TRBD2 (6 bases). V was pared by 4 bases and J by 3 bases, with 25 bases between. CDR1 and CDR2 (germline): MGHRA, YSYEKL. There are 18 residues in the CDR3. CDR3 region: CASSPTDLGGAVNYEQYF. CDR3 sequence (DNA): TGCGCCAGCAGCCCCACCGACCTAGGCGGGGCTGTAAACTACGAGCAGTACTTC.

The V and J genes are TRBV7-9 and TRBJ1-1; no definite D call. There are 13 residues in the CDR3. V was trimmed by 3 bases and J by 1 base, leaving 6 bases between them. Per germline, CDR1 SEHNR and CDR2 FQNEAQ (reference sequence). CDR3 amino acids: CASSLGTNTEAFF. In DNA, the CDR3 is TGTGCCAGCAGCTTGGGTACGAACACTGAAGCTTTCTTT.

CDR3 DNA sequence: TGCGCCAGCACCCCGACGGTCGGAAACACCATATATTTT. The encoded protein is CASTPTVGNTIYF. The chain carries TRBV4-3 and TRBJ1-3; D is unclear. This CDR3 comprises 13 residues. V lost 7 bases to trimming and J lost 4 bases, with 11 bases between them. CDR1 LGHNA and CDR2 YSLEER come from the germline V gene.

This sequence joins TRBV6-5 and TRBJ1-5; 7 nucleotides agree with TRBD1. The CDR3 totals 14 residues. Germline assignment: CDR1 MNHEY and CDR2 SVGAGI. J lost 6 bases, V lost 2 bases, and 4 bases had no gene match. The CDR3 coding sequence is TGTGCCAGCAGTTACGACAGGGCGAGTCAGCCCCAGCATTTT. Translated, it gives CASSYDRASQPQHF.

This clonotype was detected only once. The genes are TRBV7-8 and TRBJ2-3; the match to TRBD2 covers 8 bases. The CDR3 covers 16 residues. Losses at the gene ends were 10 bases for V and 4 bases for J; bases not matched to a gene: 16. Germline CDR1 is SGHVS and CDR2 is FQNEAQ. CDR3 DNA sequence: TGTGCCATCCTGGGAGGCGGCGGGGGGCGGGCAGATACGCAGTATTTT. Protein sequence: CAILGGGGGRADTQYF.

The chain combines TRBV12-3 or TRBV12-4 with TRBJ1-2; D gene uncertain. V was clipped by 1 base and J by 5 bases, with 5 bases between them. The CDR3 consists of 12 residues. CDR3 loop: CASSLDRYGYTF. CDR3 DNA sequence: TGTGCCAGCAGTTTAGACAGATATGGCTACACCTTC.

This chain links TRBV5-1 with TRBJ1-1; 7 bases align to TRBD1. Looked up from germline, CDR1 is SGHRS and CDR2 is YFSETQ. V lost 4 bases to trimming and J lost 5 bases; unmatched junction nucleotides: 8. CDR3 length equals 14 residues. Here the CDR3 reads CASSSRQGITEAFF. CDR3 DNA sequence: TGCGCCAGCAGCAGCCGACAGGGAATAACTGAAGCTTTCTTT.

The V gene is TRBV27, the J gene TRBJ2-7; no clear D. The CDR3 covers 11 residues. V dropped 5 bases and J dropped 4 bases, with 6 bases sitting between them. Germline V gene data show CDR1 as MNHEY and CDR2 as SMNVEV (reference sequence). CDR3 residues: CASSPPYEQYF. CDR3 coding DNA: TGTGCCAGCAGTCCCCCTTACGAGCAGTACTTC.

V is TRBV7-8 and J is TRBJ1-4, with 7 bases lining up with TRBD1. The CDR3 spans 15 residues. After removal of 5 bases from V and 7 bases from J, the junction contained 10 bases not matched to a gene. The germline V gene has CDR1 SGHVS and CDR2 FQNEAQ. The CDR3 coding sequence is TGTGCCAGCAGCGGCCCCGGGACAGCAGGTGAAAAACTGTTTTTT. It encodes CASSGPGTAGEKLFF.

This rearrangement joins TRBV6-2 or TRBV6-3 to TRBJ2-3; 7 bases are a match to TRBD1. J lost 2 bases, V lost 5 bases, and 4 bases had no gene match. This CDR3 contains 14 residues. Germline CDR1 and CDR2: MNHEY and SVGEGT. The CDR3 sequence is CASSTGTATDTQYF. In DNA form, the CDR3 reads TGTGCCAGCAGTACCGGGACAGCCACAGATACGCAGTATTTT.

V gene TRBV11-1 combines with J gene TRBJ1-1, with D possibly matching TRBD1 (6 bases). CDR1 is SGHAT, CDR2 FQDESV, per germline (reference sequence). Trimming removed 6 bases from V and 8 bases from J, with 16 bases in between. The CDR3 covers 13 residues. In DNA, the CDR3 is TGTGCCAGCAGACGGGAGGGGGGTCTCGAAGCTTTCTTT. Its protein is CASRREGGLEAFF.

The chain has TRBV20-1 and TRBJ2-3, with TRBD2 matching over 12 bases. CDR1 and CDR2 from the germline V gene are DFQATT and SNEGSKA (reference sequence). The J segment lost 3 bases and the V segment lost 0 bases, leaving 7 bases of the junction unmatched. This CDR3 is built from 17 residues. In DNA, the CDR3 is TGCAGTGCTAGAGATCTGACTAGCGGGAGTAGGACAGATACGCAGTATTTT. Its translation is CSARDLTSGSRTDTQYF.

The rearrangement joins TRBV3-1 to TRBJ2-7; D is unclear. CDR3 length: 14 residues. With 0 bases removed from V and 2 bases from J, the gap between germline ends came to 8 bases. Germline CDR1 LGHDT, CDR2 YNNKEL (reference sequence). The CDR3 is CASSQDYGTYEQYF. The CDR3 DNA is TGTGCCAGCAGCCAAGATTACGGCACCTACGAGCAGTACTTC.